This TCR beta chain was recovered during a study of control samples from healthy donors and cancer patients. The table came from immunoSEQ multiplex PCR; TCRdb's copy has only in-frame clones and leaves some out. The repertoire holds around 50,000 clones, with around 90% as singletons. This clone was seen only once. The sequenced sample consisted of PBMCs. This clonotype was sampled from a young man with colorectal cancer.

This CDR3 reads CSVEFWFSNEQFF. CDR3 nucleotide sequence: TGCAGCGTTGAGTTTTGGTTTTCCAATGAGCAGTTCTTC. This chain links TRBV29-1 with TRBJ2-1; D call uncertain. V was clipped by 3 bases and J by 6 bases, with 12 bases between them. Germline CDR1 reads SQVTM; CDR2 reads ANQGSEA. The CDR3 runs to 13 residues.